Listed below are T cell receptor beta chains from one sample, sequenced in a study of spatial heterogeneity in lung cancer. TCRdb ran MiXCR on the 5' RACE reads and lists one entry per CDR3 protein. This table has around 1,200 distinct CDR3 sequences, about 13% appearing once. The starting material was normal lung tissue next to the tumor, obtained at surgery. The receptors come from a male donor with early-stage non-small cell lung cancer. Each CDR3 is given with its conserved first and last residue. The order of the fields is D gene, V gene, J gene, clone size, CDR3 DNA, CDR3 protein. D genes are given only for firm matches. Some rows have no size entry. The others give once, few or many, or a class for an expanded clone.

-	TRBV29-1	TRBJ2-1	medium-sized	TGCAGCGTACGGACAGAGGGCAATGAGCAGTTCTTC	CSVRTEGNEQFF
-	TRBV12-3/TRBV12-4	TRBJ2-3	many	TGTGCCAGCAGTTTAGGGGACGGTGGTACGCAGTATTTT	CASSLGDGGTQYF
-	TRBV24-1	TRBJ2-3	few	TGTGCCAGCAGTGATTGGGATACGCAGTATTTT	CASSDWDTQYF
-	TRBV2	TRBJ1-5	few	TGTGCCAGCTCGCCACTGCATGGCGGTCAGCCCCAGCATTTT	CASSPLHGGQPQHF
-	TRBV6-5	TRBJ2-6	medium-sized	TGTGCCAGCACCAGATCCCCCAGGGCTGGGGCCAACGTCCTGACTTTC	CASTRSPRAGANVLTF
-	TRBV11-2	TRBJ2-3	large	TGTGCCAGCAGCTTAGATCAGCATCGCACAGATACGCAGTATTTT	CASSLDQHRTDTQYF
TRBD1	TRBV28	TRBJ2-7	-	TGTGCCAGCAGTTTACCCCCGGTCGGATTAGACAGGGCGACCTACGAGCAGTACTTC	CASSLPPVGLDRATYEQYF
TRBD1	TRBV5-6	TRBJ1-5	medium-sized	TGTGCCAGCAGCTCAAGAAGGACAGGGATCAATCAGCCCCAGCATTTT	CASSSRRTGINQPQHF
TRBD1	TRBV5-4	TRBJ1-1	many	TGTGCCAGCAGCTTGGCTATCGACAGGGGGCCTCTGAACACTGAAGCTTTCTTT	CASSLAIDRGPLNTEAFF
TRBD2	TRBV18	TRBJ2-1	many	TGTGCCAGCTCGTCCCAGCGGGGGAACTACAATGAGCAGTTCTTC	CASSSQRGNYNEQFF
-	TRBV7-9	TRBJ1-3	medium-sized	TGTGCCAGCCACCGGGGTGATGGAAACACCATATATTTT	CASHRGDGNTIYF
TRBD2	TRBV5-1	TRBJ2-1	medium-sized	TGCGCCAGCAGCTTAACCGGGGGACTACAAGATGAGCAGTTCTTC	CASSLTGGLQDEQFF
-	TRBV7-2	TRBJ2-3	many	TGTGCCAGCATCATGAGGGTAACAGATACGCAGTATTTT	CASIMRVTDTQYF
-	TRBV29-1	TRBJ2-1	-	TGCAGCGTTGAAATAGGCAACTCCTACAATGAGCAGTTCTTC	CSVEIGNSYNEQFF
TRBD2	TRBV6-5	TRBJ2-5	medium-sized	TGTGCCAGCAGTTCCGGCGGAGCGGGGGGGAGGACCCAGTACTTC	CASSSGGAGGRTQYF
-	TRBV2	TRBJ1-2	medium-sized	TGTGCCAGCAGTTTTGAGGGATCTATCTATGGCTACACCTTC	CASSFEGSIYGYTF
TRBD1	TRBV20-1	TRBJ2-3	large	TGCAGTGCTAGAATGGGACAGGGGGACACCACAGATACGCAGTATTTT	CSARMGQGDTTDTQYF
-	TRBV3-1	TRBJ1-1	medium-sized	TGTGCCAGCAGCCAAAACCCGGGCATGAACACTGAAGCTTTCTTT	CASSQNPGMNTEAFF
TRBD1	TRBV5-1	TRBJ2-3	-	TGCGCCAGCAGCCTGGACAGGATCTCAGATACGCAGTATTTT	CASSLDRISDTQYF
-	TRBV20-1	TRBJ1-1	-	TGCAGTGCTAGTTTTTTTTCAGGCGCCACTGAAGCTTTCTTT	CSASFFSGATEAFF
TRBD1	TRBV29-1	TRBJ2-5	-	TGCAGCGGGCAGGGGGCGACTGGTGGGACCCAGTACTTC	CSGQGATGGTQYF
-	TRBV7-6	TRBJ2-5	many	TGTGCCAGCAGTTTTACCGGGGAAGAGACCCAGTACTTC	CASSFTGEETQYF
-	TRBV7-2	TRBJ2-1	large	TGTGCCAGCAGCTTTACAATCGACGGCCTGGGGGAGCAGTTCTTC	CASSFTIDGLGEQFF
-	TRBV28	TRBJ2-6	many	TGTGCCAGCAGTGGGACTTCTGGGGCCAACGTCCTGACTTTC	CASSGTSGANVLTF
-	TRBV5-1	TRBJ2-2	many	TGCGCCAGCAGCTTTCAAGCGAACACCGGGGAGCTGTTTTTT	CASSFQANTGELFF
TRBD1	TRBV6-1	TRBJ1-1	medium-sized	TGTGCCAGCAGGCAGACAGGGAGGGACACTGAAGCTTTCTTT	CASRQTGRDTEAFF
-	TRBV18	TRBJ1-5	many	TGTGCCAGCTCACGAGGGTTGGAACAGCCCCAGCATTTT	CASSRGLEQPQHF
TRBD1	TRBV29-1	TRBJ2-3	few	TGCAGCGTGGACAGGGAAGGCACAGATACGCAGTATTTT	CSVDREGTDTQYF
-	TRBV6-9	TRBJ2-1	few	TGTGCCAGCAGTATTACGTTATCCTACAATGAGCAGTTCTTC	CASSITLSYNEQFF
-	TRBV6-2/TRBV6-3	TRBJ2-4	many	TGTGCCAGCACTCCGGGACCAGTCGTAAACATTCAGTACTTC	CASTPGPVVNIQYF
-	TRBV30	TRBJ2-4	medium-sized	TGTGCCTGGACGAACGGGTTTTTGAGATACTTC	CAWTNGFLRYF
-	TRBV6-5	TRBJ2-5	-	TGTGCCAGCAGTTACGGGGGGAGGCAAGAGACCCAGTACTTC	CASSYGGRQETQYF
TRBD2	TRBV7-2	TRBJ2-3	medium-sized	TGTGCCAGCAGCTGGGATAGCGGGCTAACAGATACGCAGTATTTT	CASSWDSGLTDTQYF
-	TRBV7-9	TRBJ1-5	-	TGTGCCAGCAGCCCCGGGCAGGGCGGGCAGCCCCAGCATTTT	CASSPGQGGQPQHF
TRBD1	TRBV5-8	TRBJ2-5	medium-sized	TGTGCCAGCAGCATACGGACAGGGGGCGTTAGAAAGACCCAGTACTTC	CASSIRTGGVRKTQYF
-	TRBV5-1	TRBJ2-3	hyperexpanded	TGCGCCAGCAGCTTGGGTGGCCAAGGGGCAGGAGATACGCAGTATTTT	CASSLGGQGAGDTQYF
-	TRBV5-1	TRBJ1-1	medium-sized	TGCGCCAGCTCCCCGGAGGGGCGGAAAACTGAAGCTTTCTTT	CASSPEGRKTEAFF
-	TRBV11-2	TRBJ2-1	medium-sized	TGTGCCAGCAGCTTAGGGGGCAGGGCCAATGAGCAGTTCTTC	CASSLGGRANEQFF
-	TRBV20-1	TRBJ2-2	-	TGCAGTGCCCGGGAAGCGAGGGGGAGCTGGACGAACACCGGGGAGCTGTTTTTT	CSAREARGSWTNTGELFF
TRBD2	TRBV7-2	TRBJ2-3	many	TGTGCCAGCAGCCCCGGACTAGCCGCTTATAGCACAGATACGCAGTATTTT	CASSPGLAAYSTDTQYF
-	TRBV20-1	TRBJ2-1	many	TGCAGTGCTAGAGTATTAGAAGGGGGATCGTACAATGAGCAGTTCTTC	CSARVLEGGSYNEQFF
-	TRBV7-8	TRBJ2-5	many	TGTGCCAGCAGCTTCAGAGGGATCGGCCAAGAGACCCAGTACTTC	CASSFRGIGQETQYF
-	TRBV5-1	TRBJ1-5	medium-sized	TGCGCCAGCAGCCCGGACAGCCTAAATCAGCCCCAGCATTTT	CASSPDSLNQPQHF
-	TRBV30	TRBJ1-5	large	TGTGCCTGGAGTGAAGGGGTTAGCGGCAATCAGCCCCAGCATTTT	CAWSEGVSGNQPQHF